The 15 T cell receptor beta chains listed next were all sequenced from one sample in a study of blood T cells in healthy people across ages. A sample-barcoded 5' primer and a J-beta primer mix were used in a second PCR of about 7 to 12 cycles. Using its own MiXCR run on the 5' RACE reads, TCRdb lists one record per CDR3 protein. The sample has around 940,000 distinct CDR3 sequences, roughly 51% seen once. The sequencing input was blood. The receptors were gathered from a woman aged 55 to 70 in good health.

Turning to this clonotype: This sequence may be a read error, since a much larger clone differs from it by one base. The CDR3 ends on some other residue instead of the conserved phenylalanine or tryptophan, so this is likely a read error. The rearrangement joins TRBV20-1 to TRBJ2-5; D uncertain. CDR1 is DFQATT, CDR2 SNEGSKA, per germline (reference sequence). This CDR3 contains 12 residues. V gave up 6 bases and J gave up 0 bases, with 8 bases separating them. CDR3 nucleotide sequence: TGCAGTGCGAGGATTCACCAAGAGACCCAGTACTTA. Its protein product is CSARIHQETQYL.

The sample holds a few counts of this clonotype. The V gene is TRBV6-5, the J gene TRBJ2-5, with TRBD2 matching 11 bases. In germline, CDR1 is MNHEY, CDR2 SVGAGI. After removal of 2 bases from V and 5 bases from J, the junction contained 7 bases not matched to a gene. CDR3 length: 16 amino acids. Here the CDR3 DNA reads TGTGCCAGCAGTTACGTAGGGACTAGCGGACGTGAGACCCAGTACTTC. Protein sequence: CASSYVGTSGRETQYF.

This clonotype turned up a few times. This sequence joins TRBV29-1 and TRBJ2-1; TRBD1 matches at 10 bases. V lost 5 bases and J lost 9; bases outside the gene matches: 7. The length of the CDR3 is 13 residues. Germline V CDR1 and CDR2: SQVTM, ANQGSEA. The CDR3 region has the DNA TGCAGCGTTATAAGACAGGGGGCAGGTGAGCAGTTCTTC. Translating gives CSVIRQGAGEQFF.

The chain joins TRBV6-5 to TRBJ1-1, with D uncertain. V was clipped by 2 bases and J by 2 bases, with 6 bases between them. This CDR3 region has 13 residues. Per germline, CDR1 MNHEY and CDR2 SVGAGI. The CDR3 loop is CASSYAGNTEAFF. As DNA, the CDR3 is TGTGCCAGCAGTTACGCAGGTAACACTGAAGCTTTCTTT.

This clonotype showed up just a few times. V usage is TRBV7-3 and J usage is TRBJ2-1; D uncertain. There are 13 residues in the CDR3. Per the germline V gene, CDR1 is SGHTA and CDR2 is FQGTGA. Trimming took 0 bases from V and 2 from J, leaving 2 bases between them. CDR3 amino acids: CASSLTPYNEQFF. CDR3 DNA: TGTGCCAGCAGCTTAACGCCCTACAATGAGCAGTTCTTC.

This clonotype occurred a few times. V and J are TRBV10-3 and TRBJ2-7, with a weak D call TRBD2 (5 bases). This CDR3 contains 14 residues. Germline V gene sequence: CDR1 ENHRY, CDR2 SYGVKD. V was pared by 3 bases and J by 0 bases, with 9 bases between. The CDR3 bases are TGTGCCATCAGTGAAAACGGGATCTCCTACGAGCAGTACTTC. Residues: CAISENGISYEQYF.

The chain is built from TRBV10-3 and TRBJ2-3; 10 nucleotides line up with TRBD2. The CDR3 extends over 15 amino acids. V lost 6 bases to trimming and J lost 0 bases; unmatched junction nucleotides: 3. Germline V lookup: CDR1 ENHRY, CDR2 SYGVKD. The CDR3 nucleotides read TGTGCCATCAGCCGAGCGGGAGGGAGCACAGATACGCAGTATTTT. Encoded protein: CAISRAGGSTDTQYF.

The rearrangement joins TRBV11-2 to TRBJ1-2; no clear D. Trimming left V 5 bases short and J 8 bases short, with 12 bases between. The CDR3 covers 12 residues. Germline V gives CDR1 SGHAT, CDR2 FQNNGV. The CDR3 DNA sequence: TGTGCCAGCAGCGCTGAGGCTCGGGGCTACACCTTC. It translates to CASSAEARGYTF.

The gene calls are TRBV29-1 and TRBJ2-5; no clear D. The J call may be faulty, since TRBJ2-7 better matches the DNA end. The CDR3 consists of 12 residues. The germline V gene has CDR1 SQVTM and CDR2 ANQGSEA. CDR3 amino acids: CSVSLRRTEQYF. Written as DNA, the CDR3 is TGCAGCGTTTCTTTACGACGGACCGAGCAGTACTTC.

The CDR3 DNA is TGTGCCAGCAGGGGGATGGCTGAAGCTTTCTTT. This codes for CASRGMAEAFF. This chain uses TRBV7-9 with TRBJ1-1; D call uncertain. Trimming took off 6 bases at V and 6 bases at J, with 8 bases between the two ends. Per the germline V gene, CDR1 is SEHNR and CDR2 is FQNEAQ (reference sequence). This CDR3 is built from 11 residues.

The chain recombines TRBV24-1 with TRBJ2-1; possible D gene TRBD2, 6 bases. Trimming removed 4 bases at V and 8 bases at J, with 11 bases between. The CDR3 is made up of 13 amino acids. Per germline, CDR1 KGHDR and CDR2 SFDVKD. DNA for the CDR3: TGTGCCACCAGTGAGGCGGGGCGTGATGAGCAGTTCTTC. It yields the protein CATSEAGRDEQFF.

The chain employs TRBV7-9 and TRBJ2-1; 8 bases agree with TRBD1. The CDR3 spans 14 residues. The germline gives CDR1 SEHNR, CDR2 FQNEAQ (reference sequence). V gave up 8 bases and J gave up 2 bases; unmatched junction bases: 5. CDR3 coding DNA: TGTGCCAGCCGTAAGGACAGGGCCTACAATGAGCAGTTCTTC. Translated, it gives CASRKDRAYNEQFF. The whole variable domain, remainder taken from reference TRBV7-9 and TRBJ2-1, is DTGVSQNPRHKITKRGQNVTFRCDPISEHNRLYWYRQTLGQGPEFLTYFQNEAQLEKSRLLSDRFSAERPKGSFSTLEIQRTEQGDSAMYLCASRKDRAYNEQFFGPGTRLTVL.

This chain uses TRBV5-1 with TRBJ2-1, with TRBD1 matching 9 bases. This CDR3 spans 17 amino acids. Germline assignment: CDR1 SGHRS and CDR2 YFSETQ. V dropped 0 bases and J dropped 7; count of bases not matched to a gene: 11. The DNA for the CDR3 is TGCGCCAGCAGCTTGGCTACCGGGACAGGGAAAGGGAATGAGCAGTTCTTC. Its translation is CASSLATGTGKGNEQFF.

Notes on this clonotype: This clone may be a read error of a much larger clone one base away. This chain joins TRBV28 and TRBJ2-1; no definite D call. The CDR3 contains 16 residues. Germline lookup yields CDR1 MDHEN and CDR2 SYDVKM. V was clipped by 3 bases and J by 5 bases, with 17 bases between them. In DNA form, the CDR3 reads TGTGCCAGCAGTTTCCCGAGCGAAGAGGCCAACAATGAGCAGTTCTTC. Protein sequence: CASSFPSEEANNEQFF.

The chain recombines TRBV7-9 with TRBJ1-2; D gene ambiguous. Germline lookup yields CDR1 SEHNR and CDR2 FQNEAQ (reference sequence). Trimming left V 6 bases short and J 4 bases short, with 9 bases between. The CDR3 has 12 residues. The CDR3 DNA reads as TGTGCCAGCAGTACCATCCCCTATGGCTACACCTTC. Protein sequence: CASSTIPYGYTF.